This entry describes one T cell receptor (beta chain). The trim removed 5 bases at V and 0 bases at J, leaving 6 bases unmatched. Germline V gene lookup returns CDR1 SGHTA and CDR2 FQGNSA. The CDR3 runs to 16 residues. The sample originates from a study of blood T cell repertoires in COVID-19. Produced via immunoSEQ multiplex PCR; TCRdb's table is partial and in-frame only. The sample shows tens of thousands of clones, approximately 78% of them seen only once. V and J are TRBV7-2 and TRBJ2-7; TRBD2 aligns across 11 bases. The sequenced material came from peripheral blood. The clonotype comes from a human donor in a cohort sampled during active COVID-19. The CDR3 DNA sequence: TGTGCCAGCAGCCACCTAGCGGGGGGATACTCCTACGAGCAGTACTTC. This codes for CASSHLAGGYSYEQYF.